This T cell receptor beta chain originates from a study of siplizumab effects on memory and regulatory T cells. Whole-study results and caveats: To unstimulated subsets, only a minor fraction of alloreactive clones could be mapped. Treg-derived clones made up an average of roughly 70% of mappable alloreactive CD4+ clones with siplizumab and roughly 25% in controls.

Comments on this clone: Its antigen is currently unknown.

Per germline, CDR1 SGHTA and CDR2 FQGNSA. This CDR3 has 14 amino acids. V gave up 5 bases and J gave up 4 bases; unmatched junction bases: 7. Profiled with immunoSEQ multiplex PCR; TCRdb holds only in-frame clones, not every one. This sample has 94,000 or so clones, with approximately 93% found just once. The rearrangement joins TRBV7-2 to TRBJ1-1; 7 nucleotides line up with TRBD1. The sample was CD8+ T cells sorted from blood. This receptor was identified in a human donor in good health. This CDR3 is CASSEDRESTEAFF. DNA of the CDR3: TGTGCCAGCAGCGAAGACAGGGAAAGCACTGAAGCTTTCTTT.